This is a list of T cell receptor beta chains from one sample in a study of T cells in narcolepsy. This table comes from immunoSEQ multiplex PCR, and its TCRdb copy is limited to in-frame clones, with some not included. The data contain just over 40,000 clones, about nine tenths of them seen just once; the ten biggest clones take up 1% to 1.5%. Source material: CD45RA- memory CD4+ T cells from PBMCs. All receptors come from a human donor with narcolepsy. CDR3s include the opening cysteine and the closing phenylalanine or tryptophan. The D gene is left open where the match is weak. Expanded clones get a size class; other rows say once, few or many, or leave the size out.

J	D	size	V	DNA	CDR3
TRBJ2-2	TRBD1	-	TRBV4-1	TGCGCCAGCAGCTCTCAAATGGGACAGGGAGACACCGGGGAGCTGTTTTTT	CASSSQMGQGDTGELFF
TRBJ1-5	-	-	TRBV2	TGTGCCAGCAGTGAATCTGGGCGCAGGGCTTGGCAGCCCCAGCATTTT	CASSESGRRAWQPQHF
TRBJ1-5	-	-	TRBV6-4	TGTGCCAGCAGTGAAAGGGGGGGTGGGCCCCAGCATTTT	CASSERGGGPQHF
TRBJ1-2	-	once	TRBV7-8	TGTGCCAGCAGCCGAGTTGAAATGCGCCAAGCTTATGGCTACACCTTC	CASSRVEMRQAYGYTF
TRBJ1-5	-	-	TRBV5-1	TGCGCCAGCAGCTTAGAAGGAAGGGATCAGCCCCAGCATTTT	CASSLEGRDQPQHF
TRBJ1-1	-	-	TRBV6-5	TGTGCCAGCAGTTACTCGAGACCGGACACTGAAGCCTTCTTT	CASSYSRPDTEAFF
TRBJ2-3	-	-	TRBV4-1	TGCGCCAGCAGCCAGGTTGATGGGGGCACAGATACGCAGTATTTT	CASSQVDGGTDTQYF
TRBJ1-1	TRBD1	-	TRBV18	TGTGCCAGCTCACCCAGGGGGCGAGGCACTGAAGCTTTCTTT	CASSPRGRGTEAFF
TRBJ1-3	-	-	TRBV7-2	TGTGCCAGCAGCGGCAGGGTTGCCGCTGGAAACACCATATATTTT	CASSGRVAAGNTIYF
TRBJ1-4	-	-	TRBV7-9	TGTGCCAGCAGCCCCGGGATCCTCAATGAAAAACTGTTTTTT	CASSPGILNEKLFF
TRBJ2-6	TRBD2	-	TRBV18	TGTGCCAGCTCACCGGGAGGGGAGGTTGCAGGGGCCAACGTCCTGACTTTC	CASSPGGEVAGANVLTF
TRBJ1-1	-	once	TRBV5-6	TGTGCCAGCAGCTTTCGGAAGGTGGCTGAAGCTTTCTTT	CASSFRKVAEAFF
TRBJ1-5	-	-	TRBV2	TGTGCCAGCAGTCCGGGACCCTTAATCGGTCAGCCCCAGCATTTT	CASSPGPLIGQPQHF
TRBJ2-7	-	few	TRBV7-3	TGTGCCAGCAGCTTATGGGGCGTCCGGAACGAGCAGTACTTC	CASSLWGVRNEQYF
TRBJ1-2	-	-	TRBV21-1	TGTGCCAGCAGCAAAGACGAAGCAGTCGCGGTCGATGGCTACACCTTC	CASSKDEAVAVDGYTF
TRBJ2-2	-	-	TRBV15	TGTGCCACCAGCAGAGGGGGGACCGGGGAGCTGTTTTTT	CATSRGGTGELFF
TRBJ2-7	-	few	TRBV19	TGTGCCAGTAGTTCTAGCGTACACTCCTACGAGCAGTACTTC	CASSSSVHSYEQYF
TRBJ2-2	-	-	TRBV11-1	TGTGCCAGCAGCCGCTTAGACGTCATCGGCACCGGGGAGCTGTTTTTT	CASSRLDVIGTGELFF
TRBJ2-2	-	few	TRBV4-1	TGCGCCAGCAGCCAAGTATTGGCCCCCAGTGTGAGCGGTGGGGAGCTGTTTTTT	CASSQVLAPSVSGGELFF
TRBJ2-5	-	-	TRBV6-5	TGTGCCAGCAGTTACTCGGTAGGCCAAGAGACCCAGTACTTC	CASSYSVGQETQYF
TRBJ1-2	TRBD1	-	TRBV9	TGTGCCAGCAGCGACGGGACAGCCAAGTCTAGGTATGGCTACACCTTC	CASSDGTAKSRYGYTF
TRBJ2-7	-	-	TRBV5-4	TGTGCCAGCAGCGGCGCCTACGAGCAGTACTTC	CASSGAYEQYF
TRBJ2-2	TRBD2	-	TRBV15	TGTGCCACCAGCAGAGTTTATGGCGGGAGTAGGTCCGGGGAGCTGTTTTTT	CATSRVYGGSRSGELFF
TRBJ1-1	-	-	TRBV11-3	TGTGCCAGCAGCTTTATGTCGGGGGGATCCACTGAAGCTTTCTTT	CASSFMSGGSTEAFF
TRBJ1-4	-	-	TRBV7-2	TGTGCCAGCAGCTTAGCCGGGGCGGGAACAACTAATGAAAAACTGTTTTTT	CASSLAGAGTTNEKLFF
TRBJ1-2	-	few	TRBV6-5	TGTGCCAGCAGTGACAACTATGGCTACACCTTC	CASSDNYGYTF
TRBJ1-5	-	-	TRBV18	TGTGCCAGCTCAGAGGGTAGCAATCAGCCCCAGCATTTT	CASSEGSNQPQHF
TRBJ2-5	TRBD1	-	TRBV2	TGTGCCAGCAGTGAAGCGCCACGGCCCCACAGGGGCCAAGAGACCCAGTACTTC	CASSEAPRPHRGQETQYF
TRBJ1-2	TRBD1	-	TRBV6-6	TGTGCCAGCAGTTACTCAAGGGGGCCGATGGGTGGCTACACCTTC	CASSYSRGPMGGYTF
TRBJ2-1	TRBD2	-	TRBV7-6	TGTGCCAGCAGCTTAAATCTGAGGACTAGCACTGACAATGAGCAGTTCTTC	CASSLNLRTSTDNEQFF
TRBJ1-1	-	-	TRBV7-3	TGTGCCAGCAGCTTCACAGGACCCTTTGAAGCTTTCTTT	CASSFTGPFEAFF
TRBJ1-2	-	-	TRBV6-6	TGTGCCAGCAAAGAGGTCAACTATGGCTACACCTTC	CASKEVNYGYTF
TRBJ1-5	-	-	TRBV6-6	-	CASSSGQGVQPQHF
TRBJ2-7	TRBD2	-	TRBV19	TGTGCCAGTAGTACTAGCGGGAGAAAGTACGAGCAGTACTTC	CASSTSGRKYEQYF
TRBJ2-7	-	-	TRBV29-1	TGCAGCGTAGCCTTGGGGGGCGGCAGAGAGCAGTACTTC	CSVALGGGREQYF
TRBJ1-2	-	-	TRBV9	TGTGCCAGCAGCGCCTCGGAAGCCTATGGCTACACCTTC	CASSASEAYGYTF
TRBJ1-6	-	-	TRBV28	TGTGCCAGCAGTTCCGACGGGAATTCACCCCTCCACTTT	CASSSDGNSPLHF
TRBJ1-2	-	-	TRBV7-3	TGTGCCAGCACCCTGACGATATCGGGTCCTGCGGACTATGGCTACACCTTC	CASTLTISGPADYGYTF
TRBJ2-3	TRBD1	-	TRBV19	TGTGCCAGTAGTATAGTTGGGACAGGAAGCACAGATACGCAGTATTTT	CASSIVGTGSTDTQYF
TRBJ1-1	-	-	TRBV19	TGTGCCAGTAGTTCCCAGGGTGGGAAGGCTTTCTTT	CASSSQGGKAFF
TRBJ2-2	-	-	TRBV7-9	TGTGCCAGCAGCTTAGCACAGGGAAACACCGGGGAGCTGTTTTTT	CASSLAQGNTGELFF
TRBJ2-5	-	-	TRBV13	TGTGCCAGCAGCTCGGGGGAGACCCAGTACTTC	CASSSGETQYF
TRBJ1-4	-	-	TRBV7-2	TGTGCCAGCAGCTTTTCCGACAGTCCCGGTGAAAAACTGTTTTTT	CASSFSDSPGEKLFF
TRBJ2-2	TRBD2	-	TRBV4-1	TGTGCCAGCACCCGGGGGGACACCGGGGAGCTGTTTTTT	CASTRGDTGELFF
TRBJ1-1	-	once	TRBV19	TGTGCCAGTAGTATAGTGGAGGCTGGAATCACTGAAGCTTTCTTT	CASSIVEAGITEAFF